This TCR beta chain appears in the sequencing data of a study of cytomegalovirus exposure and HLA in healthy donors. V dropped 6 bases and J dropped 9 bases, with 24 bases sitting between them. Germline V CDR1 and CDR2: MNHEY, SVGAGI. The CDR3 is 15 residues long. As regards this clone: The antigen is unknown.

Here immunoSEQ multiplex PCR was the method, and the copy in TCRdb shows in-frame clones only, minus some. The sample records approximately 270,000 clones, less than 90% being singletons. Study-level points and caveats: Subsequent analysis found a tendency for first-cohort TCR clusters to co-occur within the 95 to 150 validation repertoires.

J is TRBJ2-7 and V is TRBV6-5; D is unclear. The receptor was isolated from a man younger than 30 in good health and CMV-seropositive. Sequenced input: PBMCs. The CDR3 region is CASSPVRVTVSRQYF. CDR3 in DNA: TGTGCCAGCAGCCCGGTTAGGGTCACCGTGAGTAGGCAGTACTTC.